Listed below are T cell receptor beta chains from one sample, sequenced in a study of blood T cells in healthy people across ages. Each CDR3 protein is one row after TCRdb ran MiXCR on the 5' RACE reads. The table has approximately 2,000,000 distinct CDR3 sequences, about 39% seen once. The sequencing input was blood. These receptors all come from a human donor in good health. The CDR3 runs from the conserved cysteine through the conserved F or W.

cdr3_length: 12
v_call: TRBV5-1
j_call: -
cdr3_aa: CASRGLDYEQYF

cdr3_length: 17
v_call: TRBV20-1
j_call: TRBJ2-7
cdr3_aa: CSARDWKTGGATYEQYF

cdr3_length: 18
v_call: TRBV20-1
j_call: TRBJ2-3
cdr3_aa: CSAIVRLAGGTFTDTQYF

cdr3_length: 15
v_call: TRBV4-1
j_call: TRBJ1-4
cdr3_aa: CASSQEGGIGEKLFF

cdr3_length: 13
v_call: TRBV20-1
j_call: TRBJ2-5
cdr3_aa: CSAKFEGGETQYF

cdr3_length: 16
v_call: TRBV6-6
j_call: TRBJ1-1
cdr3_aa: CASSDHPGQGNTEAFF

cdr3_length: 13
v_call: TRBV5-5
j_call: TRBJ1-6
cdr3_aa: CASSFAGDSPLHF

cdr3_length: 12
v_call: TRBV7-2
j_call: TRBJ1-3
cdr3_aa: CASSLVVNTIYF

cdr3_length: 14
v_call: TRBV5-6
j_call: TRBJ2-1
cdr3_aa: CASSLVRYDNEQFF

cdr3_length: 13
v_call: TRBV4-1
j_call: TRBJ1-4
cdr3_aa: CASSHVINEKLFF

cdr3_length: 14
v_call: TRBV5-5
j_call: TRBJ2-7
cdr3_aa: CASSLTSSWYEQYF

cdr3_length: 14
v_call: TRBV7-8
j_call: TRBJ1-4
cdr3_aa: CASSSSETNEKLFF

cdr3_length: 13
v_call: TRBV7-3
j_call: TRBJ1-1
cdr3_aa: CASSLVVDTEAFF

cdr3_length: 13
v_call: TRBV29-1
j_call: TRBJ1-2
cdr3_aa: CSVVPGSNYGYTF

cdr3_length: 14
v_call: TRBV4-1
j_call: TRBJ2-5
cdr3_aa: CASSQDRGLETQYF

cdr3_length: 13
v_call: TRBV7-8
j_call: TRBJ2-1
cdr3_aa: CASLAENYNEQFF

cdr3_length: 13
v_call: TRBV7-6
j_call: TRBJ2-1
cdr3_aa: CASSLNGYNEQFF

cdr3_length: 15
v_call: TRBV15
j_call: TRBJ1-6
cdr3_aa: CATSSGQGEGSPLHF

cdr3_length: 12
v_call: TRBV3-1
j_call: TRBJ2-3
cdr3_aa: CASSPLGWTQYF

cdr3_length: 14
v_call: TRBV27
j_call: TRBJ2-2
cdr3_aa: CASSFLGDHGELFF

cdr3_length: 15
v_call: TRBV6-5
j_call: TRBJ1-4
cdr3_aa: CASSYSTGGNEKLFF

cdr3_length: 15
v_call: TRBV15
j_call: TRBJ2-7
cdr3_aa: CATSKTGTGEDEQYF

cdr3_length: 15
v_call: TRBV7-3
j_call: TRBJ2-1
cdr3_aa: CASSSTGQYYNEQFF

cdr3_length: 14
v_call: TRBV7-9
j_call: TRBJ1-4
cdr3_aa: CAGSSGRNNEKLFF